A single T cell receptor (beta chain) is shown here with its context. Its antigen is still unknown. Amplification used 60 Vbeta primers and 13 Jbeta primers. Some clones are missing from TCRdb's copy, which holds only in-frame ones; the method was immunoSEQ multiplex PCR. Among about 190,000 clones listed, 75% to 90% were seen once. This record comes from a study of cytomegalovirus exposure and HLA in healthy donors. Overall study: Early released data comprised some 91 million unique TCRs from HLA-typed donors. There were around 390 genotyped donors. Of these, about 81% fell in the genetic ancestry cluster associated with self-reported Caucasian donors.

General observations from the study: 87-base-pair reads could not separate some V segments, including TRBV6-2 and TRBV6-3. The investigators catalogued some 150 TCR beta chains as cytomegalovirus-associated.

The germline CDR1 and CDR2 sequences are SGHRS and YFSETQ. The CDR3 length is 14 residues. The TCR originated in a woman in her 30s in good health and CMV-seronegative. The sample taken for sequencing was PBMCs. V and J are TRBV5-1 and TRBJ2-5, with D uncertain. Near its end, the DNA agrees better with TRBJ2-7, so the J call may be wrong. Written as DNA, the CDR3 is TGCGCCAGCAGCTTCGCGGCTAGCTCCTACGAGCAGTACTTC. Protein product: CASSFAASSYEQYF.